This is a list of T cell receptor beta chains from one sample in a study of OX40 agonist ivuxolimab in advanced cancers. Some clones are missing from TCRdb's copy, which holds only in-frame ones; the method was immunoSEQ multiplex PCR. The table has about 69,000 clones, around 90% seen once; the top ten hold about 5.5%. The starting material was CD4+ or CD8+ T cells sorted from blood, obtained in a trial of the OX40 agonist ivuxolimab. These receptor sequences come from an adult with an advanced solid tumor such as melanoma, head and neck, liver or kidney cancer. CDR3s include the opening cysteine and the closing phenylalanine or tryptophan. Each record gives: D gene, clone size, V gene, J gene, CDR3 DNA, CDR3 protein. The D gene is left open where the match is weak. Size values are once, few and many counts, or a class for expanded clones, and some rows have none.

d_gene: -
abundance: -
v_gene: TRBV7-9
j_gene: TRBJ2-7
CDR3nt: TGTGCCAGCAGCTTACTGGATGGCGAGCAGTACTTC
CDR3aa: CASSLLDGEQYF

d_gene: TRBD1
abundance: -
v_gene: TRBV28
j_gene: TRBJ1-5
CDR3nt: TGTGCCAGCATCCCTTCCGGGACAGGGGTACAGCCCCAGCATTTT
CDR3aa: CASIPSGTGVQPQHF

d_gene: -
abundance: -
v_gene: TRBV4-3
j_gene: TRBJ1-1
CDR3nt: TGCGCCAGCAGCCTCTGGTCTGCGAACACTGAAGCTTTCTTT
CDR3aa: CASSLWSANTEAFF

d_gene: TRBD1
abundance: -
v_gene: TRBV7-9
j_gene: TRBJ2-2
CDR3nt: TGTGCCAGCAGCCCTACAGGGGTCGCACCCGGGGAGCTGTTTTTT
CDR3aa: CASSPTGVAPGELFF

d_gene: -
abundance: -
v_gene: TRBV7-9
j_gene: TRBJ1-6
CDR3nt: TGTGCCAGCAGCGGAACCCTTGGATATTCACCCCTCCACTTT
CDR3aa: CASSGTLGYSPLHF

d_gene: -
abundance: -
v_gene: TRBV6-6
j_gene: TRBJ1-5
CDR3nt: TGTGCCAGCAGCCCCGACTGGGAACAGCCCCAGCATTTT
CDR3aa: CASSPDWEQPQHF

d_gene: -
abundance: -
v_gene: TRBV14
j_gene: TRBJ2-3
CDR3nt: TGTGCCAGCAGCCAAGCCCTCTCCCCCCTCACAGATACGCAGTATTTT
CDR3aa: CASSQALSPLTDTQYF

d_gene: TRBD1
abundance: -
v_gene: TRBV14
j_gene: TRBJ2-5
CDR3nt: TGTGCCAGCAGCCTACGGACAGGGTACCAAGAGACCCAGTACTTC
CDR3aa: CASSLRTGYQETQYF

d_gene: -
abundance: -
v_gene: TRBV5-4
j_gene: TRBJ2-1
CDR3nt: TGTGCCAGCAGCTTGGAAGGGGTGAATGAGCAGTTCTTC
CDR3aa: CASSLEGVNEQFF

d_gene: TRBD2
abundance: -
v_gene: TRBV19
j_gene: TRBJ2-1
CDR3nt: TGTGCCAGCCTCCCACTAGCGGGGGTGAGGAGCTCCTACAATGAGCAGTTCTTC
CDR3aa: CASLPLAGVRSSYNEQFF

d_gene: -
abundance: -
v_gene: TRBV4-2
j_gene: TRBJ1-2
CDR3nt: TGTGCCAGCAGCCAAGTAGGGACGGTGGACGGCTACACCTTC
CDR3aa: CASSQVGTVDGYTF

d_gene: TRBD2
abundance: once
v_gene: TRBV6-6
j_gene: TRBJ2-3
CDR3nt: TGTGCCAGCAGTCCAGGACTAGCGGACACAGATACGCAGTATTTT
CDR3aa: CASSPGLADTDTQYF

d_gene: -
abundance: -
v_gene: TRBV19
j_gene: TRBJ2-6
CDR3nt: TGTGCCAGTAGTAAAACAGGGCCGAGCTCTGGGGCCAACGTCCTGACTTTC
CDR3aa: CASSKTGPSSGANVLTF

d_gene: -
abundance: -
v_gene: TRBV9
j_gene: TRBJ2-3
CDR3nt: TGTGCCAGCAGCGTAGACCTGGGGTCGGGAGATACGCAGTATTTT
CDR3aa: CASSVDLGSGDTQYF

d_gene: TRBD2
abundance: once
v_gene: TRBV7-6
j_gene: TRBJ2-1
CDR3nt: TGTGCCAGCAGCTTAATAGGTCTAGCGGCGAATGAGCAGTTCTTC
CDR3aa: CASSLIGLAANEQFF

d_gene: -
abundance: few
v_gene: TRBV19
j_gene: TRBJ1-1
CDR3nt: TGTGCCAGTAGTCTCGCCCAGTCTACGGGGTTAACTGAAGCTTTCTTT
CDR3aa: CASSLAQSTGLTEAFF

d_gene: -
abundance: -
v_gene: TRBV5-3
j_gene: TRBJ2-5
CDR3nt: TGTGCCAGAAGCTTTCCGGCGTTGGGGCAAGTACAAGAGACCCAGTACTTC
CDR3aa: CARSFPALGQVQETQYF

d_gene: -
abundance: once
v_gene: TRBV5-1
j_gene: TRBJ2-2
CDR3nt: TGCGCCAGCAGCTTTAACAGGAACACCGGGGAGCTGTTTTTT
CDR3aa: CASSFNRNTGELFF

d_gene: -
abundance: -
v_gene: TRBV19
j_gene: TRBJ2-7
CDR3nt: TGTGCCTCGTCCGAGGGACCCAGCTCCTACGAGCAGTACTTC
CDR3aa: CASSEGPSSYEQYF

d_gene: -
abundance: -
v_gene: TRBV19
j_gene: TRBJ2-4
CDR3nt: TGTGCCAGTAGTATAGGATTGAGGGGGGCCAAAAACATTCAGTACTTC
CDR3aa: CASSIGLRGAKNIQYF

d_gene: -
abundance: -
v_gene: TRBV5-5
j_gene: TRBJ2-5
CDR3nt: TGTGCCAGCAGCTTGGACTCGCCGGCCCAGTACTTC
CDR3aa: CASSLDSPAQYF

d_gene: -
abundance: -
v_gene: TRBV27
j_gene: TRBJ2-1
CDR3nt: TGTGCCAGCGGCTTAAGCGGAAACAATGAGCAGTTCTTC
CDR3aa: CASGLSGNNEQFF

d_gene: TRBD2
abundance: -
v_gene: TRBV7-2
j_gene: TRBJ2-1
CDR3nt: TGTGCCAGCAGACCGTTGGGGACTAGCGGGAGCAATGAGCAGTTCTTC
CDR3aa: CASRPLGTSGSNEQFF

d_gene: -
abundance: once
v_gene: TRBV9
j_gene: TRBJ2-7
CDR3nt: TGTGCCAGCAGCGCCACGGACAGCCCCTACGAGCAGTACTTC
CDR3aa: CASSATDSPYEQYF

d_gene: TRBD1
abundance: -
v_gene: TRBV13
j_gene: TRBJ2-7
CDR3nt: TGTGCCAGCAGCCTCGGACAGGGTGGTTACGAGCAGTACTTC
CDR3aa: CASSLGQGGYEQYF

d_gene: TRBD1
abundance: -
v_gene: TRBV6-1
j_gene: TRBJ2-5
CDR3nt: TGTGCCAGCAGTGAAGCGGAAGGGGGCCTAGGGACCCTCACTCTTGGGGAGACCCAGTACTTC
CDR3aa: CASSEAEGGLGTLTLGETQYF

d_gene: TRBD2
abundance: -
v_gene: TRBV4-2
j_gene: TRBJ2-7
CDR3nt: TGTGCCAGCAGCCAAGATCTACTAGCGTACGAGCAGTACTTC
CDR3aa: CASSQDLLAYEQYF

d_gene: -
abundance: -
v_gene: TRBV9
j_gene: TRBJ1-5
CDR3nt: TGTGCCAGCAGCTCGAGGGGGGATCGGCCCCAGCATTTT
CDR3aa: CASSSRGDRPQHF

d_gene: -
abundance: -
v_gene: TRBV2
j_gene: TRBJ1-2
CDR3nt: TGTGCCAGCGAAAGGGCCCCCGTTGGCTACACCTTC
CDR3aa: CASERAPVGYTF

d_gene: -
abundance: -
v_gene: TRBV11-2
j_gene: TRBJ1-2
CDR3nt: TGTGCCAGCAGCTTAGATGGACAGAATGGCTACACCTTC
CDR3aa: CASSLDGQNGYTF

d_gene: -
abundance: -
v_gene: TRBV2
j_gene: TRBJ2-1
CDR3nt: TGTGCCAGCAGAAGCGGCCAGGGCCACCATGGGAATGAGCAGTTCTTC
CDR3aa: CASRSGQGHHGNEQFF

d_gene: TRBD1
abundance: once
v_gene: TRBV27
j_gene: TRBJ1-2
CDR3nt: TGTGCCAGCAGTTACCAGGGGGCCTATGGCTACACCTTC
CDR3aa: CASSYQGAYGYTF

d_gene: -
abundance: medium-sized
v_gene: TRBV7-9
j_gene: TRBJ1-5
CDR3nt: TGTGCCAGCAGCTTAGGGGGCAGTCAGCCCCAGCATTTT
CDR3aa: CASSLGGSQPQHF

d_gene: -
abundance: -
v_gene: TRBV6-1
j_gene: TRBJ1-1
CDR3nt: TGTGCCAGCAGCGCCTCCGGAGGGGGGAACACTGAAGCTTTCTTT
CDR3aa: CASSASGGGNTEAFF

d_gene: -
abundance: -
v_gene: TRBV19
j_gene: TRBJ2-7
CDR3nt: TGTGCCAGTAGTACCGGAGTGGGAAAGACGATCTACGAGCAGTACTTC
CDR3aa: CASSTGVGKTIYEQYF

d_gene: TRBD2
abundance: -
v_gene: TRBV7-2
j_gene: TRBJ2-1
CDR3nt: TGTGCCAGCAGCCGACTAGCGGGGGGATACTACAATGAGCAGTTCTTC
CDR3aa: CASSRLAGGYYNEQFF

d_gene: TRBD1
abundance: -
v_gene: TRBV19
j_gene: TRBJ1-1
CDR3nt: TGTGCCAGTAGTATAGACTCAAATCCCGGGACAGGCTTGAGGACTGAAGCTTTCTTT
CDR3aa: CASSIDSNPGTGLRTEAFF

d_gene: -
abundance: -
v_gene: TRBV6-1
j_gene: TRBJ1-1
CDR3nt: TGTGCCAGCAGTGGAACTAGGAGAGTTGCTTTCTTT
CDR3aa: CASSGTRRVAFF

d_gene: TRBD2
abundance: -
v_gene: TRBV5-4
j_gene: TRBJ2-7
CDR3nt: TGTGCCAGCAGCTTGGGTGCTGGTACTAGCGCCTACGAGCAGTACTTC
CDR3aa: CASSLGAGTSAYEQYF

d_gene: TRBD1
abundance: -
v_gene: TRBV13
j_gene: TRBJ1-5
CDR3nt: TGTGCCAGCAGCCCCGACAGGGGATTGCCCCAGCATTTT
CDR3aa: CASSPDRGLPQHF

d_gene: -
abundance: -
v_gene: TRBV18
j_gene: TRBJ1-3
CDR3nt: TGTGCCAGCTCAACACAGAGCTCTGGAAACACCATATATTTT
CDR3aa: CASSTQSSGNTIYF

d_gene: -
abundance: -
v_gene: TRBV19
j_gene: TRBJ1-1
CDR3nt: TGTGCCAGTACCCCTGGACAGCTGGGGGACACTGAAGCTTTCTTT
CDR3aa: CASTPGQLGDTEAFF

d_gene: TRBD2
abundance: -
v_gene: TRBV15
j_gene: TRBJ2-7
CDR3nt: TGTGCCACCAGCAGACAGGGACTAGCGGGAGTACAGGAGCAGTACTTC
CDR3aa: CATSRQGLAGVQEQYF

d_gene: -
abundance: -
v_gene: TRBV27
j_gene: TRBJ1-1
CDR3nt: TGTGCCAGCAGTATCACCATTCCAGGGACGGCGGAAGCTTTCTTT
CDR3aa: CASSITIPGTAEAFF

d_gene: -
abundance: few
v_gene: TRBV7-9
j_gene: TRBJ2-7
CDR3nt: TGTGCCAGCGCCCGTATCACAGGGTTAGGCGAGCAGTACTTC
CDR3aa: CASARITGLGEQYF

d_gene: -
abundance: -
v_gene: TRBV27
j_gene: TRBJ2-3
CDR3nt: TGTGCCAGCAGTATCTCGGGTTTGACAGATACGCAGTATTTT
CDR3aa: CASSISGLTDTQYF

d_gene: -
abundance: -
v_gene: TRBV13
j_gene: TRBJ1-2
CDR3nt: TGTGCCAGCAGCTTCGCCACAGGGAACTATGGCTACACCTTC
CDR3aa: CASSFATGNYGYTF

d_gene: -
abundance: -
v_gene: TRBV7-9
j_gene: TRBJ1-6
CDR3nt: TGTGCCAGCGGTCGGCCAGCCCTTAGCTATAATTCACCCCTCCACTTT
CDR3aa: CASGRPALSYNSPLHF

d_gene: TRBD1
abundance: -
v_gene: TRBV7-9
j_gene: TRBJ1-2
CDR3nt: TGTGCCAGCAGTCCTACTGAGGGGGCCCCTAACTATGGCTACACCTTC
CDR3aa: CASSPTEGAPNYGYTF

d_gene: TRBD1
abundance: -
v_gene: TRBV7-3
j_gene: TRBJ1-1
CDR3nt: TGTGCCAGCAGCTCAAGTAGAGGACAGGCCCGCCAGCGGAACACTGAAGCTTTCTTT
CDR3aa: CASSSSRGQARQRNTEAFF

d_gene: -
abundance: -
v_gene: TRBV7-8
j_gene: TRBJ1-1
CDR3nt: TGTGCCAGCAGCCATCTGAACACTGAAGCTTTCTTT
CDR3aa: CASSHLNTEAFF

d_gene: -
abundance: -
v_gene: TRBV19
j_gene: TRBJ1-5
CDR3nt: TGTGCCAGTAGTATACGGGGGGCGAGCAATCAGCCCCAGCATTTT
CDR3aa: CASSIRGASNQPQHF

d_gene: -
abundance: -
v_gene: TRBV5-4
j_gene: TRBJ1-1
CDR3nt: TGTGTCTTACAGGGAGCGGTCACTGAAGCTTTCTTT
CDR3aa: CVLQGAVTEAFF

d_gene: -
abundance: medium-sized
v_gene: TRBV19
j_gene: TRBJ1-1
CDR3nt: TGTGCCACGAAACAGGGAATGAACACTGAAGCTTTCTTT
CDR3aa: CATKQGMNTEAFF

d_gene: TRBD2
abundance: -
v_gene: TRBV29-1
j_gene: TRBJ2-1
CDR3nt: TGCAGCGTGATCCCGGGACTAGCGGGGACGAGCTCCTACAATGAGCAGTTCTTC
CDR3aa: CSVIPGLAGTSSYNEQFF

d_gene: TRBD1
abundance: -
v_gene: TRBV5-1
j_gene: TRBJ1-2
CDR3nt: TGCGCCAGCAGCTTGATGGGCAGGGGGCTGGCTAACTATGGCTACACCTTC
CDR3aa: CASSLMGRGLANYGYTF

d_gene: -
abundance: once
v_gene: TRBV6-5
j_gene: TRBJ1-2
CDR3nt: TGTGCCAGCACCGACACTGGATTTTCTAACTATGGCTACACCTTC
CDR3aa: CASTDTGFSNYGYTF

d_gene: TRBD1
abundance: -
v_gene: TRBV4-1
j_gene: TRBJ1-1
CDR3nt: TGCGCCAGCAGCCCCGACAGGGGCACTGAAGCTTTCTTT
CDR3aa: CASSPDRGTEAFF

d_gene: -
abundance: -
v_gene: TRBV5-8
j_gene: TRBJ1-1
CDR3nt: TGTGCCAGCAGCTTGGGTACACCTGAAGCTTTCTTT
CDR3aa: CASSLGTPEAFF

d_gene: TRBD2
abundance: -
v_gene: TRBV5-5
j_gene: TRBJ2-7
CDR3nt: TGTGCCAGCAGCTTGATAACTAGCGGCCGCCTTAGCTCCTACGAGCAGTACTTC
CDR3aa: CASSLITSGRLSSYEQYF